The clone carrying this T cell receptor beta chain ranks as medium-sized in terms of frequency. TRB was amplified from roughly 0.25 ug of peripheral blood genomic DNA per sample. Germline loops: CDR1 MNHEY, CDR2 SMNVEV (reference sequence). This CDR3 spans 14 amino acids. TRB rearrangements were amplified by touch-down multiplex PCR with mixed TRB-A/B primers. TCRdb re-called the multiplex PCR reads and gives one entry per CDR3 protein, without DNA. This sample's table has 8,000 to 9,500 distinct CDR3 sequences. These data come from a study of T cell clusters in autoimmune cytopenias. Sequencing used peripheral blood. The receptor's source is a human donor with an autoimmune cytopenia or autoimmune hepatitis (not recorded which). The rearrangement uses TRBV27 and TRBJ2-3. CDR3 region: CASSFNGEGDTQYF.